This TCR beta chain stems from a study of PD-L1 blockade in urothelial cancer. Study at large: Patients took up atezolizumab in about 2014 at 1,200 mg intravenously every 3 weeks. Blood samples had a median of approximately 150,000 T cells, roughly 83,000 unique TCRs, and clonality about 0.074.

The CDR3 is 15 amino acids. V lost 6 bases and J lost 8; bases outside the gene matches: 15. Looked up from germline, CDR1 is MNHNY and CDR2 is SVGAGI (reference sequence). Measured with immunoSEQ multiplex PCR; TCRdb has only the in-frame clones, and not every one. Among about 76,000 clones listed, around 93% were seen once. Time point meaning: peripheral blood 6 weeks after treatment start. The rearrangement links TRBV6-6 to TRBJ1-2; 7 nucleotides line up with TRBD1. This receptor was identified in a woman of 80 years or more with urothelial cancer. The starting material was PBMCs, obtained around atezolizumab (anti-PD-L1) treatment. CDR3 bases: TGTGCCAGCAGGCCCTATCCGGACAGGCGCTTGGGCTACACCTTC. Translating it yields CASRPYPDRRLGYTF.